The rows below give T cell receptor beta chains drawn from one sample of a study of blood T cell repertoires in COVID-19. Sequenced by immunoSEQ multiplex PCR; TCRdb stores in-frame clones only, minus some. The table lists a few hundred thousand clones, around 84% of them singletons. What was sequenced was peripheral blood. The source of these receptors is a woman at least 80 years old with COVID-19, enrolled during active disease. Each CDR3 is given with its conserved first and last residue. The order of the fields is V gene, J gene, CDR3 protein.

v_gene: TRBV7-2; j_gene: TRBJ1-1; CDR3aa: CASRVGSSTEAFF
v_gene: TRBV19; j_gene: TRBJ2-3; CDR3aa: CASSIGGATGADTQYF
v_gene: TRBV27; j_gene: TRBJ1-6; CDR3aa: CASRRGGNSPLHF
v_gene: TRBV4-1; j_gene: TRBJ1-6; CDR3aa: CASSPSGQASYNSPLHF
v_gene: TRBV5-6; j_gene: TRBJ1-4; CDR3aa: CASSQTGSEKLFF
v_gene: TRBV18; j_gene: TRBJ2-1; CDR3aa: CASSPGLAGGLSSYNEQFF
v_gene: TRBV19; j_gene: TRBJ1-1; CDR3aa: CASREQGDTEAFF
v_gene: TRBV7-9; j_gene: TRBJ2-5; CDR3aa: CASSSDREETQYF
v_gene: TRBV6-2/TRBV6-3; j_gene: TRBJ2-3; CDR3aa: CASSAAGGARLTDTQYF
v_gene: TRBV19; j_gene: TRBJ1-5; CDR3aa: CASSTLGVSNQPQHF
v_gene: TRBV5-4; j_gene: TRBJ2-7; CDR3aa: CASSATRPAAYEQYF
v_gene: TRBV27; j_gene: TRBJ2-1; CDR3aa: CASSRYLRDNEQFF
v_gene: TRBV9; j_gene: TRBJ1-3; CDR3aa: CASSVGMTPTKSSGNTIYF
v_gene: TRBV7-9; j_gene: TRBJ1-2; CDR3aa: CASSLVSGGEYGYTF
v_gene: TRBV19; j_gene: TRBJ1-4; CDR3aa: CASTGVGEKLFF
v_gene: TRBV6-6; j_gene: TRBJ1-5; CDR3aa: CASTGPQAGVSTAQHF
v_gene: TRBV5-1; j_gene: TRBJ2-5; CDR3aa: CASSWGTLRETQYF
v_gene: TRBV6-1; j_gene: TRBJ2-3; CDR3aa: CASSEAQGMGTDTQYF
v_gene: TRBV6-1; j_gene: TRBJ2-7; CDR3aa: CASSERQGLGGYEQYF
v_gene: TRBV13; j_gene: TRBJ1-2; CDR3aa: CASSLQVNYGYTF
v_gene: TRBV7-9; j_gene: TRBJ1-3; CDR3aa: CASSEQQGAGNTIYF
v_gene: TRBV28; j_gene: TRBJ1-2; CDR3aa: CASRQGGTGGGYGYTF
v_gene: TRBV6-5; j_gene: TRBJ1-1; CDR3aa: CASSIDLQGSEAFF
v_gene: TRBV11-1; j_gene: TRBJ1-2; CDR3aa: CASSLSRSGHGYTF
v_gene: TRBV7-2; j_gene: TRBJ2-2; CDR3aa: CASSGYDLATGELFF
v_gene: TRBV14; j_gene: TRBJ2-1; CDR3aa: CASSSEPGLTFNEQFF
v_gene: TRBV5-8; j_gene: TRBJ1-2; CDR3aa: CASSPGWAMDYGYTF
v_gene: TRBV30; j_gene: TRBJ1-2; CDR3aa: CAWSVLRGVYGYTF
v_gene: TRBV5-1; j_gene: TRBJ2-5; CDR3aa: CASSPDNQETQYF
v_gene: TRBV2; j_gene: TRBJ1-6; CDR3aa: CASSGRGRNNSPLHF
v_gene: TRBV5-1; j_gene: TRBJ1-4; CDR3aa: CASSSTGVTNEKLFF
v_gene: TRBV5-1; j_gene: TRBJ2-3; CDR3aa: CASSRRASTDTQYF
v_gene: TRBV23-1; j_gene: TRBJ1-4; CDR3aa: CASSHFGANEKLFF
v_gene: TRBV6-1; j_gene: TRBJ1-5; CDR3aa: CASSVMGQGGNQPQHF
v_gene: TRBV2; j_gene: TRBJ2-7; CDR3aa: CASSSQSVSTYEQYF
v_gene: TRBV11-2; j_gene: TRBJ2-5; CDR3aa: CASSRTGGGTSGVGETQYF
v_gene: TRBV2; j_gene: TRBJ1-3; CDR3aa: CASRAGTGGLAIYF
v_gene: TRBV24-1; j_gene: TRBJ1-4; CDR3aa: CATSRGGSTNEKLFF
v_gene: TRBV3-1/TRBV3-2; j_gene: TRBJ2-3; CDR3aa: CASSQGALAGLTDTQYF
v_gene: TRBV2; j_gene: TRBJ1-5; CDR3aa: CASSEALPGPQHF
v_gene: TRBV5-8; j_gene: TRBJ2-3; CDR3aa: CASSRTGGMDF
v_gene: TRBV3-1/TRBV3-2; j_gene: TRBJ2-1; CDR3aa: CASSQDQRGRFF